The T cell receptor beta chain under discussion was sequenced for a study of cytomegalovirus exposure and HLA in healthy donors. At the level of the study: Approximately 77 million unique TCRs from HLA-typed donors were held in an early release of data. Regarding the study as a whole: As was reported, the HLA-A and HLA-B alleles of most subjects were accurately predicted from TCR beta sequences. CMV serostatus was the sole immune exposure information available.

V shed 5 bases and J 4 bases; nucleotides not matched to a gene: 25. In germline, CDR1 is SGHVS, CDR2 FQNEAQ. There are 21 residues in the CDR3. Primers included in the PCR were 60 Vbeta and 13 Jbeta primers. The data were produced by immunoSEQ multiplex PCR, yet TCRdb's version contains in-frame clones alone and is incomplete. The sample lists about 200,000 clones, 82% seen once, with 2.7% in the top ten. As regards this clone: Its antigen is unknown.

The chain joins TRBV7-8 to TRBJ2-2; 7 bases are a match to TRBD1. Material for sequencing was PBMCs. The receptor was isolated from a woman between 35 and 50 years old in good health and CMV-seronegative. The CDR3: CASSTRGTGQHSVWATGELFF. CDR3 nucleotides: TGTGCCAGCAGCACGAGGGGGACGGGACAGCATTCGGTATGGGCCACCGGGGAGCTGTTTTTT.